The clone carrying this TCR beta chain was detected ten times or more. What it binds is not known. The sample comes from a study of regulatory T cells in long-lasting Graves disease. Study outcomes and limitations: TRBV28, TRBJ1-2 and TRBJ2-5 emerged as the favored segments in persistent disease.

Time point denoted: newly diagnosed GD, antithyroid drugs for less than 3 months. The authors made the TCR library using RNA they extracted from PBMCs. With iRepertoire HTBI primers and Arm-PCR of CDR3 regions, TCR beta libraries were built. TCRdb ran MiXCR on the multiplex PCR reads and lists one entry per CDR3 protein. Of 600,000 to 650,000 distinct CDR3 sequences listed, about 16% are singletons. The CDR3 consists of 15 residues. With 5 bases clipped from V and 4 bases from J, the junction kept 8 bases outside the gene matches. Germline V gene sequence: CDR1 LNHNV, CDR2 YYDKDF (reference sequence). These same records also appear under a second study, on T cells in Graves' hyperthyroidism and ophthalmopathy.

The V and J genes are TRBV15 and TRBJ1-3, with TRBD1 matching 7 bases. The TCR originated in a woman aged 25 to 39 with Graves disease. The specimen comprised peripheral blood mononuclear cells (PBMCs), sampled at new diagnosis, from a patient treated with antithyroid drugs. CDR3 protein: CATSPRTGSGNTIYF. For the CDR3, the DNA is TGTGCCACCAGCCCCCGGACAGGTTCCGGAAACACCATATATTTT. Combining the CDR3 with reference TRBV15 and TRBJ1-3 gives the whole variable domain DAMVIQNPRYQVTQFGKPVTLSCSQTLNHNVMYWYQQKSSQAPKLLFHYYDKDFNNEADTPDNFQSRRPNTSFCFLDIRSPGLGDTAMYLCATSPRTGSGNTIYFGEGSWLTVV.